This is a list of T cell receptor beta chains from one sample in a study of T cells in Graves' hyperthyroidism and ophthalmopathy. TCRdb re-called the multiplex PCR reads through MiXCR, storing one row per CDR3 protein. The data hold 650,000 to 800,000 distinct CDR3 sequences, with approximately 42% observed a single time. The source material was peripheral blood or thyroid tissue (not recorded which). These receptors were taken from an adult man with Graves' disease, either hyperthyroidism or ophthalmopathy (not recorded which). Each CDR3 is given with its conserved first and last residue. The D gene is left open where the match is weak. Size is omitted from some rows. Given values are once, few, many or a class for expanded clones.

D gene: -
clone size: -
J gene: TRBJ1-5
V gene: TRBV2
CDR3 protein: CASSVHNTGNQPQHF
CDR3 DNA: TGTGCCAGCAGTGTCCATAACACGGGGAATCAGCCCCAGCATTTT

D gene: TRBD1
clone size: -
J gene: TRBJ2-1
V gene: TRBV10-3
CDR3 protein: CASSEDRGTNEQFF
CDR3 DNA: TGTGCCAGCAGTGAGGACAGGGGGACTAATGAGCAGTTCTTC

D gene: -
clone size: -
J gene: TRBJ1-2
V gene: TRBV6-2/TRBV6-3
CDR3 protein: CASSYSVIARPNSDGYTF
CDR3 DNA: TGTGCCAGCAGTTACTCGGTTATAGCCAGGCCAAATTCGGATGGCTACACCTTC

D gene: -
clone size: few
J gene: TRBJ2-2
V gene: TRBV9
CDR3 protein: CASSVVGQGANTGELFF
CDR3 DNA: TGTGCCAGCAGCGTAGTAGGGCAGGGAGCGAACACCGGGGAGCTGTTTTTT

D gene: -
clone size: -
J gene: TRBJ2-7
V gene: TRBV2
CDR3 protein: CASSFRGGLYEQYF
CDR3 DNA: TGTGCCAGCAGTTTCAGGGGGGGGCTCTACGAGCAGTACTTC

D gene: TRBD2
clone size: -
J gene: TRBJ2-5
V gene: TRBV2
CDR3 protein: CASSEDPGLAETQYF
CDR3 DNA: TGTGCCAGCAGTGAAGATCCGGGACTAGCAGAGACCCAGTACTTC

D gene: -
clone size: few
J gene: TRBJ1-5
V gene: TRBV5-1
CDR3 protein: CASSGGNGQPQHF
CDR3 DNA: TGCGCCAGCAGCGGGGGAAATGGTCAGCCCCAGCATTTT

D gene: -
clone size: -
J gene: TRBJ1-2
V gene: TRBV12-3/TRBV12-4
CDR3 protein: CASSLTRVGYTF
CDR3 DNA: TGTGCCAGCAGTCTTACCAGGGTAGGCTACACCTTC

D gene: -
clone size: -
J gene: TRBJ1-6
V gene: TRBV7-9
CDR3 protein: CASSWNLRDGNSPLHF
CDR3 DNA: TGTGCCAGCAGCTGGAACCTACGGGACGGGAATTCACCCCTCCACTTT

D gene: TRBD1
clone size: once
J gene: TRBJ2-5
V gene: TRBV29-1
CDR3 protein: CSVDRTNTGETQYF
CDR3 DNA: TGCAGCGTGGACAGGACGAACACCGGGGAGACCCAGTACTTC

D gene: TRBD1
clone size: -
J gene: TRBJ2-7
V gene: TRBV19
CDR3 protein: CASSLGTGTVGLYEQYF
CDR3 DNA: TGTGCCAGTAGTTTAGGGACAGGGACGGTTGGCCTCTACGAGCAGTACTTC

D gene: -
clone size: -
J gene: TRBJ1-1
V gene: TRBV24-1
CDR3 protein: CATSDQLNTEAFF
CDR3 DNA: TGTGCCACCAGTGACCAGCTGAACACTGAAGCTTTCTTT

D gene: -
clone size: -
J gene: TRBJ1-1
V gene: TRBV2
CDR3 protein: CASREELGTEAFF
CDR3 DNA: TGTGCCAGCAGGGAAGAGTTAGGTACTGAAGCTTTCTTT

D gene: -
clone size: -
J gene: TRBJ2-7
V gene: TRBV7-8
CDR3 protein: CASSLDPFGGEQYF
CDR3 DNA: TGTGCCAGCAGCTTAGACCCCTTCGGGGGCGAGCAGTACTTC

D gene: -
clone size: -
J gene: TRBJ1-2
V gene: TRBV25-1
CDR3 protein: CASLDSSSYGYTF
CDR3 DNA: TGTGCCAGCCTGGACAGTTCAAGCTATGGCTACACCTTC

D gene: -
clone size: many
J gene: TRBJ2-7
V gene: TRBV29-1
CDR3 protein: CSVEGPYEQYF
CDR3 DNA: TGCAGCGTTGAGGGGCCCTACGAGCAGTACTTC

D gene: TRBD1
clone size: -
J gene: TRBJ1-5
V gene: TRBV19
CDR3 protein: CASSIDEGTAYNQPQHF
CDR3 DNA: TGTGCCAGTAGTATAGATGAGGGGACAGCATACAATCAGCCCCAGCATTTT

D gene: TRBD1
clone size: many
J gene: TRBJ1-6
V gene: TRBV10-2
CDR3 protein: CASSESGQYNSPLHF
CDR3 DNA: TGCGCCAGCAGTGAGTCGGGACAGTATAATTCACCCCTCCACTTT

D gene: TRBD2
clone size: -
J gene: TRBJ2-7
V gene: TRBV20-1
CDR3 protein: CSARDPGLAGGTYEQYF
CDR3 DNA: TGCAGTGCTAGAGATCCGGGACTAGCGGGGGGGACCTACGAGCAGTACTTC

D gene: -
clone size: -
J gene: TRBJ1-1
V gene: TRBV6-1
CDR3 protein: CASGRSGITEAFF
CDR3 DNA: TGTGCCAGCGGACGATCAGGGATAACTGAAGCTTTCTTT

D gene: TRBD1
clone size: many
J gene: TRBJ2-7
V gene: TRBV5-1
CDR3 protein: CASGTGEAEQYF
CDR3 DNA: TGCGCCAGCGGGACAGGGGAGGCCGAGCAGTACTTC

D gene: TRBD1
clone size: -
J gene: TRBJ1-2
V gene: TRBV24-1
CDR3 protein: CATQRDRGYTF
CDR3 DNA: TGTGCCACTCAGCGGGACAGGGGCTACACCTTC

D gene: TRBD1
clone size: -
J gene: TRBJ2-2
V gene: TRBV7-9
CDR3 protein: CASSYPGQGSGELFF
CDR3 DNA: TGCGCCAGCAGCTACCCGGGACAGGGGAGCGGGGAGCTGTTTTTT

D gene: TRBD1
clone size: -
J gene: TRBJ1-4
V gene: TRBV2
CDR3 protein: CASSQAGQGSEKLFF
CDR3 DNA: TGCGCCAGCAGCCAAGCGGGACAGGGGTCTGAAAAACTGTTTTTT

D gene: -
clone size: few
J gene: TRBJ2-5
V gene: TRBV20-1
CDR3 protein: CSASESSGRQETQYF
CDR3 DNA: TGCAGTGCTAGTGAATCAAGCGGGCGCCAAGAGACCCAGTACTTC

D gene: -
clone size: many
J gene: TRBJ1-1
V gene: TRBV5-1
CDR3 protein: CASSLGSPEAFF
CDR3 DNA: TGCGCCAGCAGCCTGGGGAGCCCTGAAGCTTTCTTT

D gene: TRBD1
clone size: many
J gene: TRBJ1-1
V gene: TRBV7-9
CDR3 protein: CASSSQGADTEAFF
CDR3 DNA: TGTGCCAGCAGTTCACAGGGGGCTGACACTGAAGCTTTCTTT

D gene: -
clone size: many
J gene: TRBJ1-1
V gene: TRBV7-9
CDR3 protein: CASSTPGRDTEAFF
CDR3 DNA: TGTGCCAGCAGCACACCCGGACGGGACACTGAAGCTTTCTTT

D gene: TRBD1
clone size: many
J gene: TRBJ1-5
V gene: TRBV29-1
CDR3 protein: CSVGQGSQPQHF
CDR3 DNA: TGCAGCGTTGGACAGGGGAGTCAGCCCCAGCATTTT

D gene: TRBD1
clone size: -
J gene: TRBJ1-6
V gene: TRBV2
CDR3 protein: CASSDILFLGTGVGNSPLHF
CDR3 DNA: TGTGCCAGCAGTGATATTCTTTTTCTTGGGACAGGGGTAGGAAATTCACCCCTCCACTTT

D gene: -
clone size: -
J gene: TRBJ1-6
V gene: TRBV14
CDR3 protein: CASSQSQGRSPLHF
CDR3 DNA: TGTGCCAGCAGCCAATCACAGGGCAGGTCACCCCTCCACTTT

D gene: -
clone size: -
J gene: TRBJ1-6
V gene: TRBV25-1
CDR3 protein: CASSDSGLSGSPLHF
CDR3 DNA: TGTGCCAGCAGTGACTCTGGCCTTTCGGGTTCACCCCTCCACTTT

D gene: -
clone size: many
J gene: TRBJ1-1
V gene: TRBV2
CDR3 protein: CASIDIREAFF
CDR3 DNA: TGTGCCAGCATCGACATCCGAGAAGCTTTCTTT

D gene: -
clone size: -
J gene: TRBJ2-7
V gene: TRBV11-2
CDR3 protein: CASSVGLTGGEQYF
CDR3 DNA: TGTGCCAGCAGCGTCGGGCTTACAGGGGGGGAACAGTACTTC

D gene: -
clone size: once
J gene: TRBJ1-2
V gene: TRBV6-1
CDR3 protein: CASSNTGQNYGYTF
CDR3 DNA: TGTGCCAGCAGCAATACCGGACAGAACTATGGCTACACCTTC

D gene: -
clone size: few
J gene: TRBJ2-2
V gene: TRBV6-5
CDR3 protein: CASSYGREPNTGELFF
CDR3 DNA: TGTGCCAGCAGTTACGGCAGGGAACCGAACACCGGGGAGCTGTTTTTT

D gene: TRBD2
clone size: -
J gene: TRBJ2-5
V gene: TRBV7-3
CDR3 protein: CASSLSSGGPETQYF
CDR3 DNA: TGTGCCAGCAGCTTATCTAGCGGGGGGCCAGAGACCCAGTACTTC

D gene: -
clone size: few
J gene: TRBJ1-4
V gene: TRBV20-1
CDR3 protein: CSARASHGDEKLFF
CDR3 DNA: TGCAGTGCTAGAGCCTCACATGGGGATGAAAAACTGTTTTTT

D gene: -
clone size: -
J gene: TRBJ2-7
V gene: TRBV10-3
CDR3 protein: CASSERAYEQYF
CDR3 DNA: TGTGCCAGCAGTGAAAGGGCATACGAGCAGTACTTC

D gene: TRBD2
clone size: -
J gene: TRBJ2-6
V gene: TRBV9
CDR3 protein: CASSVYSGGAGANVLTF
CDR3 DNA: TGTGCCAGCAGCGTATATAGCGGGGGGGCCGGGGCCAACGTCCTGACTTTC

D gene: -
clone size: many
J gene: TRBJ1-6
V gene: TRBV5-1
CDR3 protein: CASSLAPDSDSPLHF
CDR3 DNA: TGCGCCAGCAGCTTGGCCCCGGACAGCGATTCACCCCTCCACTTT

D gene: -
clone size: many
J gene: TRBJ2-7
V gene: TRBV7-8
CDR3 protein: CASSLARGAYEQYF
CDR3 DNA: TGTGCCAGCAGCTTAGCGCGAGGGGCTTACGAGCAGTACTTC

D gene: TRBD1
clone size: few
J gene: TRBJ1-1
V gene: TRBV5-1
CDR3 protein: CASSTTSGTAFMNTEAFF
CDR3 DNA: TGCGCCAGCAGCACCACCTCCGGGACAGCCTTCATGAACACTGAAGCTTTCTTT

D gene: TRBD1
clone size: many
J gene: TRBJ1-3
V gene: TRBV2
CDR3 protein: CASGGQGQGNTIYF
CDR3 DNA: TGTGCCAGCGGTGGACAGGGACAGGGAAACACCATATATTTT

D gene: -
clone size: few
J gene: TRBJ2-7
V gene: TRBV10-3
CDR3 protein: CASTKRDQGGYEQYF
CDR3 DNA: TGTGCCAGCACCAAGAGGGACCAGGGAGGATACGAGCAGTACTTC

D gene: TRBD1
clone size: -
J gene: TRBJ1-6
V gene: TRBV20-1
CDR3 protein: CSASRDSNSPLHF
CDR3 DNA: TGCAGTGCTAGCCGGGACAGCAATTCACCCCTCCACTTT

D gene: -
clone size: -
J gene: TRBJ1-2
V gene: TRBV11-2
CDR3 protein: CASSLGSDAYTF
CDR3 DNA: TGTGCCAGCAGTTTAGGTTCGGATGCCTACACCTTC

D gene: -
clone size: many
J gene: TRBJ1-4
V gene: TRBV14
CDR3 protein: CASSPQPTEKLFF
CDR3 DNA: TGTGCCAGCAGTCCCCAGCCCACCGAAAAACTGTTTTTT